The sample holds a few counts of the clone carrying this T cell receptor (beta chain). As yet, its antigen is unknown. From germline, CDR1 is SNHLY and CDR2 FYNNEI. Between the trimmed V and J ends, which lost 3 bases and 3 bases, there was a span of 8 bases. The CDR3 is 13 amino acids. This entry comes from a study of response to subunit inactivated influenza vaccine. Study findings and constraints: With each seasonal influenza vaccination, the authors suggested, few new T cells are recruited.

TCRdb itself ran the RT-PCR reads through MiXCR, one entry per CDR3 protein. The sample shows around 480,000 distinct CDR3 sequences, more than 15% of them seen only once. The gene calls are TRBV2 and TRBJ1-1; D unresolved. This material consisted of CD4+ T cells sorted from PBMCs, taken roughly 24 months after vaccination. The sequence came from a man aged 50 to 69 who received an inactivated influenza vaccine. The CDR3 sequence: CASSDRVDTEAFF. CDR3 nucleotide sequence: TGTGCCAGCAGTGATAGGGTGGACACTGAAGCTTTCTTT.